The 14 T cell receptor beta chains below come from one sample, sequenced in a study of blood T cells in healthy people across ages. Primers used in a second PCR of about 7 to 12 cycles were a sample-barcoded 5' primer and a J-beta primer mix. TCRdb called the 5' RACE reads again in MiXCR, with one record for every CDR3 protein. The repertoire includes about 1.8 million distinct CDR3 sequences, roughly 49% of them detected once, and roughly 2.1% sits in the top ten. The sequenced sample consisted of blood. All receptors derive from a woman aged 35 to 49 in good health.

This chain connects TRBV20-1 to TRBJ2-7; TRBD1 matches 8 bases. This CDR3 contains 17 residues. Germline CDR1 is DFQATT and CDR2 is SNEGSKA (reference sequence). With V trimmed by 3 bases and J by 2 bases, 15 bases remained unmatched. The DNA of the CDR3 is TGCAGTGCTAGGGGGCCCCGGACAGGGATCCTGGCCTACGAGCAGTACTTC. This sequence encodes CSARGPRTGILAYEQYF.

The chain couples TRBV6-1 to TRBJ2-3, with TRBD2 matching 10 bases. Germline trimming cut 6 bases from V and 2 bases from J; bases unmatched to any gene: 8. The germline V gene has CDR1 MNHNS and CDR2 SASEGT. CDR3 length equals 16 residues. The CDR3 sequence is CASSRASGGFTDTQYF. The DNA for the CDR3 is TGTGCCAGCAGCCGGGCTAGCGGGGGCTTCACAGATACGCAGTATTTT.

This clonotype was detected only a few times. CDR3 coding DNA: TGTGCCAGCAGCTTAGGGACAGGGGTTGGGTGGCACTCCTTCAGTCAAAACATTCAGTACTTC. This gives the protein CASSLGTGVGWHSFSQNIQYF. This chain uses TRBV11-2 with TRBJ2-4, with 9 bases identical to TRBD1. This CDR3 comprises 21 residues. Germline values: CDR1 SGHAT, CDR2 FQNNGV. V shed 1 base, J shed 5 bases, and the junction held 21 bases outside the gene matches. Using reference TRBV11-2 and TRBJ2-4 for the parts outside the CDR3, the full variable domain is EAGVAQSPRYKIIEKRQSVAFWCNPISGHATLYWYQQILGQGPKLLIQFQNNGVVDDSQLPKDRFSAERLKGVDSTLKIQPAKLEDSAVYLCASSLGTGVGWHSFSQNIQYFGAGTRLSVL.

This chain uses TRBV9 with TRBJ2-5; 7 bases fit TRBD2. The CDR3 covers 16 residues. J was trimmed by 1 base and V by 4 bases; bases with no gene match: 10. Germline V CDR1 and CDR2: SGDLS, YYNGEE. CDR3 protein: CASSIRDGGSQETQYF. In DNA form, the CDR3 reads TGTGCCAGCAGCATCAGAGACGGGGGGAGCCAAGAGACCCAGTACTTC.

For this clonotype: An end of the junction differs from the germline gene, which may be a read error. The chain uses TRBV20-1 and TRBJ2-5; TRBD1 matches at 7 bases. The length of the CDR3 is 11 residues. Germline loops: CDR1 DFQATT, CDR2 SNEGSKA (reference sequence). The CDR3 region is CSGGGQETRYF. The CDR3 nucleotides are TGCAGTGGAGGGGGCCAAGAGACCCGGTACTTC.

This clonotype was seen a handful of times. CDR3 amino acids: CASSVGGPGNEQFF. CDR3 nucleotide sequence: TGTGCCAGCAGCGTAGGGGGACCAGGGAATGAGCAGTTCTTC. The chain recombines TRBV9 with TRBJ2-1; D possibly matches TRBD1 or TRBD2 (5 bases each). Germline loops: CDR1 SGDLS, CDR2 YYNGEE. V lost 0 bases to trimming and J lost 7 bases, with 11 bases between them. This CDR3 contains 14 residues.

This clonotype was seen a handful of times. The chain recombines TRBV20-1 with TRBJ1-2; D may be TRBD1 (5 bases). CDR1 is DFQATT, CDR2 SNEGSKA, per germline (reference sequence). Trimming took 6 bases from V and 8 from J, leaving 16 bases between them. This CDR3 is 12 amino acids long. CDR3 nucleotides: TGCAGTGCCCCTCGAGGGGATACGGGCTACACCTTC. This translates into CSAPRGDTGYTF.

V and J are TRBV7-2 and TRBJ2-2; 11 bases line up with TRBD1. Trimming removed 5 bases from V and 7 bases from J; junction bases left unmatched: 3. CDR3 length equals 14 residues. The germline V gene encodes CDR1 SGHTA and CDR2 FQGNSA. The CDR3 loop is CASSVDRGRGELFF. Here the CDR3 DNA reads TGTGCCAGCAGCGTGGACAGGGGGCGCGGGGAGCTGTTTTTT.

The chain employs TRBV9 and TRBJ1-2, with a possible D match to TRBD1 (6 bases). This CDR3 comprises 14 residues. Germline V gives CDR1 SGDLS, CDR2 YYNGEE. V lost 0 bases, J lost 8 bases, and 14 bases lay in between. This CDR3 reads CASSVEGDIRGYTF. DNA of the CDR3: TGTGCCAGCAGCGTAGAAGGGGACATCAGGGGCTACACCTTC.

The chain employs TRBV5-4 and TRBJ1-1; TRBD1 aligns across 11 bases. The CDR3 spans 15 residues. The ends lost 0 bases at V and 9 bases at J; junction bases unmatched: 7. Per germline, CDR1 SGHNT and CDR2 YYREEE (reference sequence). This CDR3 is CASSLGDRGYMQAFF. The CDR3 region has the DNA TGTGCCAGCAGCTTGGGGGACAGGGGGTATATGCAAGCTTTCTTT.

The chain uses TRBV27 and TRBJ2-1, with 7 bases aligning to TRBD1. The CDR3 is 16 residues long. The V gene's germline CDR1 is MNHEY and CDR2 SMNVEV (reference sequence). V lost 3 bases and J lost 6; bases outside the gene matches: 11. CDR3 sequence (DNA): TGTGCCAGCAGTTTTTTGACAGGGTCCTCTCCCAATGAGCAGTTCTTC. Amino acid sequence: CASSFLTGSSPNEQFF.

The rearrangement links TRBV9 to TRBJ2-2, with TRBD2 identical over 9 bases. V lost 0 bases to trimming and J lost 0 bases; unmatched junction nucleotides: 6. CDR1 SGDLS and CDR2 YYNGEE come from the germline V gene. This CDR3 has 18 residues. Here the CDR3 reads CASSVGVAGATNTGELFF. In DNA form, the CDR3 reads TGTGCCAGCAGCGTAGGGGTAGCGGGGGCCACGAACACCGGGGAGCTGTTTTTT. Full variable domain (rest looked up from reference TRBV9 and TRBJ2-2): DSGVTQTPKHLITATGQRVTLRCSPRSGDLSVYWYQQSLDQGLQFLIQYYNGEERAKGNILERFSAQQFPDLHSELNLSSLELGDSALYFCASSVGVAGATNTGELFFGEGSRLTVL.

This clonotype came up once. The rearrangement links TRBV5-1 to TRBJ2-5; TRBD2 might be the D (6 bases). The CDR3 loop spans 14 amino acids. V lost 0 bases, J lost 5 bases, and 11 bases lay in between. From germline, CDR1 is SGHRS and CDR2 YFSETQ. CDR3 amino acids: CASSLEWGVETQYF. The CDR3, as DNA: TGCGCCAGCAGCTTGGAATGGGGGGTGGAGACCCAGTACTTC.

There are a few counts of this clonotype. The rearrangement links TRBV7-2 to TRBJ2-6; D may be TRBD2 (5 bases). Germline-derived CDR1 and CDR2 are SGHTA and FQGNSA. With 5 bases removed from V and 0 bases from J, the gap between germline ends came to 20 bases. The CDR3 runs 19 residues. In DNA, the CDR3 is TGTGCCAGCAGCCGCCCTCCCCGGGTGGGAGACTCTGGGGCCAACGTCCTGACTTTC. Translation gives CASSRPPRVGDSGANVLTF.